This T cell receptor (beta chain) was captured by sequencing in a study of T cells in Graves' hyperthyroidism and ophthalmopathy (dated 2019 in TCRdb). Looking at the study overall: Peripheral blood was collected at initial diagnosis, before any treatment. The paper reports TCR Vbeta CDR3 sequencing of over 130 peripheral blood samples: under 45 ophthalmopathy, 75 to 80 hyperthyroidism and about 17 progressor patients. In addition, the study compared T-cell repertoires in thyroid tissue and in blood from about six Graves' hyperthyroidism patients. The 95 to 100 discovery patients were randomly split 7:3 into training and test sets. Prospective prediction of ophthalmopathy was tested in an independent validation cohort consisting of about 19 hyperthyroidism patients and more than 15 patients who later progressed to ophthalmopathy. After blood sampling, hyperthyroidism patients were treated with methimazole at a starting dose of 30 mg daily, and ophthalmopathy patients were treated with high-dose intravenous methylprednisolone. To identify TCR V-J signatures that set the groups apart, the researchers used a discovery cohort of about a hundred patients, made up of approximately 43 with Graves' ophthalmopathy and about 60 with stable Graves' hyperthyroidism. Results the study describes overall, beyond this receptor: Most expanded thyroid clonotypes (frequency above 0.001) were also detected in blood, a finding suggesting that blood repertoires may reflect thyroid immune responses. A model built on a 13 V-J signature distinguished ophthalmopathy from stable hyperthyroidism, reaching approximately 89% sensitivity and under 84% specificity in cross-validation and 80%/75% in testing. Sample size was not statistically predetermined, and investigators were not blinded to group allocation. In validation, progression to ophthalmopathy was predicted by the model with almost 71% sensitivity and 72.22% specificity, a median of 6.5 months before onset.

The TCR beta CDR3 regions were amplified from RNA transcripts. The first round of RT-PCR for the TCR CDR3 was performed with the HTBI primer set and the Qiagen OneStep RT-PCR kit. A second multiplex PCR round built the libraries, followed by size selection and purification. Libraries were sequenced paired-end with 100 bp reads on an Illumina HiSeq2000. Per the authors' processing: SOAPnuke was used to process the raw data, with reads discarded if the reads contained adapters or uncalled bases, had a mean Phred below 15, or lacked an exact constant-primer or identifier match. High-quality paired reads were merged with COPE v1.2.5, and unique nucleotide sequences were defined as clonotypes. MiTCR v1.1 was used to align clonotypes to the IMGT TRBV, TRBD and TRBJ reference segments. Analysis was restricted to V-J combinations with a frequency above 0.0001, which covered 99.2% of repertoires. A TCS score was defined as the ratio of F50 (clonal expansion) to E x V (chaos), with BLOSUM62-based TCRdist applied between CDR3 peptides within each V-J. Welch's t-statistics and random forest reduced 514 V-J features to 10 to 15, which were used in a naive Bayes classifier (R e1071). TCRdb reran the public reads through fastp at Q25 and MiXCR, keeping productive beta chains. CDR3 protein sequences are deduplicated, and each keeps its most common genes and DNA. These V and J calls originate from TCRdb's pipeline instead of the authors' own analysis. This sample lists a few hundred thousand distinct CDR3 sequences; 15% to 19% were detected once. The ten largest clonotypes hold about 7% of the sample.

A patient counted as having stable Graves' hyperthyroidism if no progression to ophthalmopathy occurred over 18 months of follow-up. Hyperthyroidism patients were aged 18 to 65 years and newly diagnosed, with disease duration of less than 2 months. The study excluded patients with uncontrolled infections, other autoimmune diseases, pregnancy or lactation. Diagnoses were based on clinical symptoms, serum thyroxine and TRAb, thyroid ultrasound and orbital computed tomography. PBMCs were separated from roughly 9.6 ml of fresh peripheral blood using Ficoll-Paque density gradient centrifugation. Total RNA was extracted using Trizol reagent, and RNA quality was assessed on an Agilent 2100 Bioanalyzer. This clonotype was seen at least ten times. Its antigen specificity is not known. Base quality data are lacking; no much larger clone is found one base away. The clonotype originates from a woman in her twenties or thirties with Graves' hyperthyroidism. The material sequenced was blood.

The nucleotide sequence is TGTGCCAGCAGCTTACACGAGCAGTACTTC. This encodes CASSLHEQYF. The chain couples TRBV11-2 to TRBJ2-7; a confident D gene designation cannot be given. The germline V gene provides CDR1 SGHAT and CDR2 FQNNGV. V is cut by 2 bases and J by 5 bases, and the space between the germline ends is 1 base. The CDR3, cysteine through phenylalanine, is 10 amino acids long. Of all the DNA, just the CDR3 is kept, 30 bases in frame from base 1.